What follows describes a single T cell receptor (beta chain). This record comes from a study of blood T cell repertoires in COVID-19. Study-level background: Acute and convalescent COVID-19 samples came from the United States, Italy and Spain.

Enrolment of Seattle patients took place during active infection, and they were followed longitudinally. TCRdb's table, derived via immunoSEQ multiplex PCR, lists solely in-frame clones and lacks some. The table lists 250,000 to 300,000 clones, 90% of them singletons, with around 1.9% in the top ten. CDR1 and CDR2 (germline): SGHDT, YYEEEE. The CDR3 loop spans 13 amino acids. V was trimmed by 3 bases and J by 6 bases, leaving 11 bases between them. The clonotype originates from a woman aged 55 to 70 with COVID-19, enrolled during active disease. The chain uses TRBV5-6 and TRBJ2-3; unclear D gene. Sequencing used peripheral blood. The CDR3 reads CASSSLPPDTQYF. Written as DNA, the CDR3 is TGTGCCAGCAGCTCCCTCCCCCCCGATACGCAGTATTTT.